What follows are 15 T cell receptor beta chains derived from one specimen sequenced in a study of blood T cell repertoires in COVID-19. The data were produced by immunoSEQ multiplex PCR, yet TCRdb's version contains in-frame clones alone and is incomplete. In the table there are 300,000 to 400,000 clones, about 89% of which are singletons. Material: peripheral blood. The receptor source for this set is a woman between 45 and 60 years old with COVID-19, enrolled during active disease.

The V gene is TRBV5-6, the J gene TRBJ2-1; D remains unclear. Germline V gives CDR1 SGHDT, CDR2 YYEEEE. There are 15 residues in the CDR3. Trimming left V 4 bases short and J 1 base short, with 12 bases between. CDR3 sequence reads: CASSAGTPSYNEQFF. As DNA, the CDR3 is TGTGCCAGCAGCGCCGGTACCCCATCCTACAATGAGCAGTTCTTC.

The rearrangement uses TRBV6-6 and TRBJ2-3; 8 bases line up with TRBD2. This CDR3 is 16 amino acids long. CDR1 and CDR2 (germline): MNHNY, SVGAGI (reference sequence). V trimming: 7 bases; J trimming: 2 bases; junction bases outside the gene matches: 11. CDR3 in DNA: TGTGCCAGCACCCTAGGGTCTAGCGGGCTCACAGATACGCAGTATTTT. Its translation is CASTLGSSGLTDTQYF.

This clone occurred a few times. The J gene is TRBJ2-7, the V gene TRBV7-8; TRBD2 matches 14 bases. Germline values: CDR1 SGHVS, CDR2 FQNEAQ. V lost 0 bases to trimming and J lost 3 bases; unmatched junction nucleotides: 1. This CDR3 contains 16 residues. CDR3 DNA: TGTGCCAGCAGCTTAGCAGGACTAGCGGGAGGCTACGAGCAGTACTTC. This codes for CASSLAGLAGGYEQYF.

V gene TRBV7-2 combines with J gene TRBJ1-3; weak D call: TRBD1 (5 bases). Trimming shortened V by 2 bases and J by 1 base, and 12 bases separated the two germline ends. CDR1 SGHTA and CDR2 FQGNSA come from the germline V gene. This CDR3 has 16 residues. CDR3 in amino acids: CASSLSQQVSGNTIYF. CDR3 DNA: TGTGCCAGCAGCTTATCCCAACAGGTTTCTGGAAACACCATATATTTT.

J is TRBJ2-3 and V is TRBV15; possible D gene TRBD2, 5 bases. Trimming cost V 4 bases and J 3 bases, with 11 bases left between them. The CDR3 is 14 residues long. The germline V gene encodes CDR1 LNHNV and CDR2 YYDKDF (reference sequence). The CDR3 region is CATSMRRTTDTQYF. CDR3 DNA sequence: TGTGCCACCAGCATGCGGCGGACTACAGATACGCAGTATTTT.

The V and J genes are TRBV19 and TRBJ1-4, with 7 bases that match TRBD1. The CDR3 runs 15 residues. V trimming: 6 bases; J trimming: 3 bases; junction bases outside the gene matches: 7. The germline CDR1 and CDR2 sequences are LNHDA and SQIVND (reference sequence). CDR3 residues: CASRIRQGPNEKLFF. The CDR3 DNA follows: TGTGCCAGTAGAATCAGACAGGGCCCTAATGAAAAACTGTTTTTT.

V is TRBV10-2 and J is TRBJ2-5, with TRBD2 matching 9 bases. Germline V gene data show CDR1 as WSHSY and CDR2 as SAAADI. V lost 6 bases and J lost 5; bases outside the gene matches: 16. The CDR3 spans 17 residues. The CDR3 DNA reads TGCGCCAGCAGCCCAGGTGGGGTTAGCGGGAGAGCGGAGACCCAGTACTTC. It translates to CASSPGGVSGRAETQYF.

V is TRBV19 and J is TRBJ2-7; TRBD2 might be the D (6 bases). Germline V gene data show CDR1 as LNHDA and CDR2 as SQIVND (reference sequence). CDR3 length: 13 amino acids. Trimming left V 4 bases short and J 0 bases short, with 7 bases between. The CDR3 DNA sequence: TGTGCCAGTAGTAAGGAGGGCTCCTACGAGCAGTACTTC. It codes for CASSKEGSYEQYF.

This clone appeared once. The CDR3 DNA is TGTGCCAGCAGTTTGGACAGTAACTATGGCTACACCTTC. Its protein product is CASSLDSNYGYTF. This sequence joins TRBV6-6 and TRBJ1-2; maybe TRBD1 (6 bases). CDR1 and CDR2 from the germline V gene are MNHNY and SVGAGI (reference sequence). The CDR3 loop spans 13 amino acids. V was shortened by 4 bases and J by 1 base, with 7 bases between the two germline ends.

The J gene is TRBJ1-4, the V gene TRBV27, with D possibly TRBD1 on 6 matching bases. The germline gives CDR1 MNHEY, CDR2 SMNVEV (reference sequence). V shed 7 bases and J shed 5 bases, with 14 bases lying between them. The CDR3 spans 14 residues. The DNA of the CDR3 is TGTGCCAGCAAAATACAGGGAGGGAATGAAAAACTGTTTTTT. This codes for CASKIQGGNEKLFF.

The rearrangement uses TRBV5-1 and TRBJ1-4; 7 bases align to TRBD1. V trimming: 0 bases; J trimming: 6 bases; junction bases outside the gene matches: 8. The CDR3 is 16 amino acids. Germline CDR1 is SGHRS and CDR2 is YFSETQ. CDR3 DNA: TGCGCCAGCAGCTTGGTCGGAGAGGGGGCATATGAAAAACTGTTTTTT. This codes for CASSLVGEGAYEKLFF.

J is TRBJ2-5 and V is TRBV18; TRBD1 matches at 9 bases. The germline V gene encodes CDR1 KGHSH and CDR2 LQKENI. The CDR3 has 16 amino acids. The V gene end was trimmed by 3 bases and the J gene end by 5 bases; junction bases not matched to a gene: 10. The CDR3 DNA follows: TGTGCCAGCTCACCTACAGGGGGCGCATTGGGGGAGACCCAGTACTTC. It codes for CASSPTGGALGETQYF.

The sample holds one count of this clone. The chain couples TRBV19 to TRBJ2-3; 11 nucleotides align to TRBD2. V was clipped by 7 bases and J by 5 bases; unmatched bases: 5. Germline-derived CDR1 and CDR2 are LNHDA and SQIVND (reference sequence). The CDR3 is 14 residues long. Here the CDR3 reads CASTTSGSGDTQYF. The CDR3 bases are TGTGCCAGTACTACTAGCGGGAGTGGAGATACGCAGTATTTT.

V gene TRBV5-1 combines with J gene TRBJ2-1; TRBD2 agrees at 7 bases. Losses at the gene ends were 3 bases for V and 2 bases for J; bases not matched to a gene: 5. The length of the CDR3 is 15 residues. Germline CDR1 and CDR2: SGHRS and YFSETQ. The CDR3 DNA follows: TGCGCCAGCAGCTCCCCGGGGGGAGCCTACAATGAGCAGTTCTTC. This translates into CASSSPGGAYNEQFF.

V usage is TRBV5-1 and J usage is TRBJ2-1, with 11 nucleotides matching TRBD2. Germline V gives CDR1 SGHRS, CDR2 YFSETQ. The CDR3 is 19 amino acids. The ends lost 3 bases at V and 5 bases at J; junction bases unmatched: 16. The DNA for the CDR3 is TGCGCCAGCAGCTCCACCCTGGGGCTAGCGGGAGGCCCCAACAATGAGCAGTTCTTC. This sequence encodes CASSSTLGLAGGPNNEQFF.